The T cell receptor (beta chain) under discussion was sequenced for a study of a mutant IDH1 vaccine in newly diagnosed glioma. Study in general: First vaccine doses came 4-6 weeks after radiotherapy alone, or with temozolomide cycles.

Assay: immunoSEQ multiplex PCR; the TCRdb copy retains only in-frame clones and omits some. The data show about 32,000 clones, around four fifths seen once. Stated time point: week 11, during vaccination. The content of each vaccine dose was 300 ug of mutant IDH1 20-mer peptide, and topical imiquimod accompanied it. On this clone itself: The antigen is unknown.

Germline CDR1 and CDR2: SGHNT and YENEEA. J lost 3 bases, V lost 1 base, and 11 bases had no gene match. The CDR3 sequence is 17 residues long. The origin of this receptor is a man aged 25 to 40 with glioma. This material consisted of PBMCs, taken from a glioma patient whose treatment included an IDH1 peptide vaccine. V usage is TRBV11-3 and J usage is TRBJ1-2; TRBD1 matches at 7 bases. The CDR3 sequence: CASSLAGNRGKYYGYTF. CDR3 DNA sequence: TGTGCCAGCAGCTTAGCCGGGAACAGGGGAAAATACTATGGCTACACCTTC.